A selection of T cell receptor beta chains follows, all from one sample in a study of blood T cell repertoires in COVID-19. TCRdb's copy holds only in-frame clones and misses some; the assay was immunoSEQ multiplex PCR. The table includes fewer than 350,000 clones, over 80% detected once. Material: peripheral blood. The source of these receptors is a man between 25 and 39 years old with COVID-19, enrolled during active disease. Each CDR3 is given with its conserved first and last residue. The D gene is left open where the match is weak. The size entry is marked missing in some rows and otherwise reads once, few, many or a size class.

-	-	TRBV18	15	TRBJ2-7	TGTGCCAGCTCACAAATCCCCGCAGGGATCAACGAGCAGTACTTC	CASSQIPAGINEQYF
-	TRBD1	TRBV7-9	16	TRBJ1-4	TGTGCCAGCAGCGAAGTTGTATGGACAGGGGGCGAAAAACTGTTTTTT	CASSEVVWTGGEKLFF
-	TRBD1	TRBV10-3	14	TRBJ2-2	TGTGCCATCCGGCACCAGGGGGACACCGGGGAGCTGTTTTTT	CAIRHQGDTGELFF
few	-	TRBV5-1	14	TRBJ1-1	TGCGCCAGTCGGACAGCATCAATGAACACTGAAGCTTTCTTT	CASRTASMNTEAFF
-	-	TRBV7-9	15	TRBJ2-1	TGTGCCAGCAGCCCCCCGGGTAGCTCCTACAATGAGCAGTTCTTC	CASSPPGSSYNEQFF
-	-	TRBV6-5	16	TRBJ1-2	TGTGCCAGCAGTTACTCGGGATTAGGACAGAACTATGGCTACACCTTC	CASSYSGLGQNYGYTF
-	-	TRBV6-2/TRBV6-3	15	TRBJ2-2	TGTGCCAGCAGTTATATGCCTGCGGAAACCGGGGAGCTGTTTTTT	CASSYMPAETGELFF
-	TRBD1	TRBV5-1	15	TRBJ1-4	TGCGCCAGCAGCTTTGGACAGGGAATATCGGAAAAACTGTTTTTT	CASSFGQGISEKLFF
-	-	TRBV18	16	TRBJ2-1	TGTGCCAGCTCACCTCCAGGGGGCGGGGGCTACAATGAGCAGTTCTTC	CASSPPGGGGYNEQFF
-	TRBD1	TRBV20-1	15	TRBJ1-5	TGCAGTGCTAGTCAAGGGACAGGGCAGAATCAGCCCCAGCATTTT	CSASQGTGQNQPQHF
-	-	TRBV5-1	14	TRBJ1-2	TGCGCCAGCAGCTTGGAGACCGGGAACTATGGCTACACCTTC	CASSLETGNYGYTF
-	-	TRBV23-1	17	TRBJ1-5	TGCGCCAGCAGTCAAGTCGTCAGGGTTTATAGCAATCAGCCCCAGCATTTT	CASSQVVRVYSNQPQHF
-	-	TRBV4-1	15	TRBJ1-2	TGCGCCAGCAGCCAAGGGGCCCAACAGGGCTATGGCTACACCTTC	CASSQGAQQGYGYTF
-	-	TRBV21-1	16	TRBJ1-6	TGTGCCAGCAGCATCTGGACAGGCTCCTATAATTCACCCCTCCACTTT	CASSIWTGSYNSPLHF
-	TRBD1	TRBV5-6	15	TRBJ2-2	TGTGCCAGCAGCTCCGGGACAGGAATCACCGGGGAGCTGTTTTTT	CASSSGTGITGELFF
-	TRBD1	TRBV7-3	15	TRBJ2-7	TGTGCCAGCAGCTTAAAGGACAGGGTAGGCTACGAGCAGTACTTC	CASSLKDRVGYEQYF
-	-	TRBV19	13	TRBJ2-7	TGTGCCAGTAGTTCACAGTACTCCTACGAGCAGTACTTC	CASSSQYSYEQYF
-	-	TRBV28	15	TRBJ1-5	TGTGCCAGCAGTTTCCAGGGCAAGAGCAATCAGCCCCAGCATTTT	CASSFQGKSNQPQHF
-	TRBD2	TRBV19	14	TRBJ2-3	TGTGCCAGTAGCAGAGGACTAGCGGGAGATACGCAGTATTTT	CASSRGLAGDTQYF
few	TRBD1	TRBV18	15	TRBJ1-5	TGTGCCAGCTCACCAGGGACAGTTAGCAATCAGCCCCAGCATTTT	CASSPGTVSNQPQHF
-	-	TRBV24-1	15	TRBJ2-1	TGTGCCACCAGTGAGTCCCGGGACAACTACAATGAGCAGTTCTTC	CATSESRDNYNEQFF
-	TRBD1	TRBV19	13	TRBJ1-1	TGTGCCAGCCGAGACAGGGCCAACACTGAAGCTTTCTTT	CASRDRANTEAFF
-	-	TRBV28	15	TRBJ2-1	TGTGCCAGCAGTTCAAGGACTCTCACAAACAATGAGCAGTTCTTC	CASSSRTLTNNEQFF
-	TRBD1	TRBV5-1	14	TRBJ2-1	TGCGCCAGCAGCGCGGGACAGGGGTACAATGAGCAGTTCTTC	CASSAGQGYNEQFF
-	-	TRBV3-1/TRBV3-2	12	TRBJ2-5	TGTGCCAGCAGCCAAGATATGGAGACCCAGTACTTC	CASSQDMETQYF
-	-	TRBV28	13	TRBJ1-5	TGTGCCAGCAGTTTAATTAATCTCCAGCCCCAGCATTTT	CASSLINLQPQHF
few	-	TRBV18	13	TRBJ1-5	TGTGCCAGCTCACCATCTATTGATCAGCCCCAGCATTTT	CASSPSIDQPQHF
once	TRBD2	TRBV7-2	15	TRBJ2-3	TGTGCCAGCAGCCGTGGGACTAGCGGAACAGATACGCAGTATTTT	CASSRGTSGTDTQYF